This T cell receptor beta chain is drawn from a study of tumor-infiltrating lymphocytes in primary liver carcinoma. The overall study: The study included patients who were men and women aged 30 to 69 years.

There are a few counts of this clonotype. Its antigen is undetermined. Germline lookup yields CDR1 MNHEY and CDR2 SVGEGT. With 7 bases removed from V and 0 bases from J, the gap between germline ends came to 13 bases. The CDR3 runs to 15 residues. The authors made TCR beta cDNA from approximately 500 ng total RNA with a constant-region primer. Modified slightly, ARM-PCR produced TCR beta libraries over three nested multiplex PCR rounds. A C-beta reverse primer was combined with TRBV1-TRBV30 forward primers in the first two PCR rounds, and each round had 10 cycles. TCRdb used MiXCR to reprocess the multiplex PCR reads, holding one entry per CDR3 protein. Here the sample spans about 350,000 distinct CDR3 sequences, around 60% being singletons. Germline DNA was also extracted, and blood RNA was taken from unsorted whole blood. Study-wide results and limits: Pairs comparing tumor with adjacent tissue or blood overlapped less than pairs drawn from tumor regions.

The sequenced sample was peripheral blood. This receptor was obtained from a man aged 40-49 years with primary liver carcinoma and hepatitis B virus infection. J is TRBJ1-5 and V is TRBV6-2 or TRBV6-3; D is unresolved. For the CDR3, the DNA is TGTGCCAGCACTCTGAACAGCTATAGCAATCAGCCCCAGCATTTT. Its protein is CASTLNSYSNQPQHF.